A single sample is the source of the 26 T cell receptor beta chains below, sequenced in a study of response to subunit inactivated influenza vaccine. TCRdb ran MiXCR on the RT-PCR reads and lists one entry per CDR3 protein. The data show over 750,000 distinct CDR3 sequences, 20% to 25% seen once. The starting material was PBMCs from blood, obtained less than 6 days after vaccination. The receptors come from a man aged 50 to 59 who received an inactivated influenza vaccine.

The chain couples TRBV12-3 or TRBV12-4 to TRBJ2-7; D possibly corresponds to TRBD2 (5 bases). This CDR3 has 13 residues. V was shortened by 10 bases and J by 6 bases, with 19 bases between the two germline ends. The CDR3, as DNA: TGTGCCACCACGACTGACTCTCGGGGCGAGCAGTACTTC. Its protein product is CATTTDSRGEQYF.

This clonotype was observed a few times. V and J are TRBV6-6 and TRBJ2-1; D ambiguous. CDR1 is MNHNY, CDR2 SVGAGI, per germline (reference sequence). V was shortened by 5 bases and J by 10 bases, with 15 bases between the two germline ends. The CDR3 loop spans 13 amino acids. CDR3 DNA sequence: TGTGCCAGCAGTCCCGACCTGTCACGGGAGCAGTTCTTC. Translating gives CASSPDLSREQFF.

The J gene is TRBJ1-5, the V gene TRBV12-3 or TRBV12-4; D possibly corresponds to TRBD1 (6 bases). Trimming left V 5 bases short and J 4 bases short, with 9 bases between. The CDR3 loop spans 13 amino acids. The CDR3 DNA reads TGTGCCAGCAGTACAGGGTTAAATCAGCCCCAGCATTTT. It yields the protein CASSTGLNQPQHF.

The CDR3 here is CASRYGRTDTQYF. Written as DNA, the CDR3 is TGTGCCAGCAGGTACGGTCGCACAGATACGCAGTATTTT. The gene calls are TRBV12-3 or TRBV12-4 and TRBJ2-3; D is ambiguous. Trimming stripped 6 bases from V and 1 base from J, with 8 bases between. The CDR3 runs to 13 residues.

The gene calls are TRBV7-8 and TRBJ2-1; D may be TRBD1 (5 bases). Trimming left V 4 bases short and J 8 bases short, with 12 bases between. The CDR3 is 13 amino acids. Germline V lookup: CDR1 SGHVS, CDR2 FQNEAQ. CDR3 in DNA: TGTGCCAGCAGCTCCACCTCCAGGGATGAGCAGTTCTTC. Translation gives CASSSTSRDEQFF. Full variable domain (rest looked up from reference TRBV7-8 and TRBJ2-1): GAGVSQSPRYKVAKRGQDVALRCDPISGHVSLFWYQQALGQGPEFLTYFQNEAQLDKSGLPSDRFFAERPEGSVSTLKIQRTQQEDSAVYLCASSSTSRDEQFFGPGTRLTVL.

This rearrangement joins TRBV18 to TRBJ1-5; maybe TRBD1 (6 bases). The germline V gene has CDR1 KGHSH and CDR2 LQKENI. The CDR3 loop spans 14 amino acids. Trimming cost V 4 bases and J 3 bases, with 10 bases left between them. The CDR3 reads CASSLRGFNQPQHF. CDR3 sequence (DNA): TGTGCCAGCTCACTAAGGGGGTTCAATCAGCCCCAGCATTTT.

In this sample, this clonotype turned up many times. J is TRBJ1-2 and V is TRBV20-1; D remains unclear. Trimming removed 3 bases at V and 2 bases at J, with 7 bases between. Germline lookup yields CDR1 DFQATT and CDR2 SNEGSKA (reference sequence). The CDR3 consists of 12 residues. CDR3 protein: CSASELNYGYTF. The CDR3 DNA sequence: TGCAGTGCTAGCGAGTTGAACTATGGCTACACCTTC.

The J gene is TRBJ2-7, the V gene TRBV28; TRBD2 matches at 11 bases. Germline CDR1 and CDR2: MDHEN and SYDVKM. The CDR3 covers 15 residues. Trimming cost V 4 bases and J 2 bases; bases outside gene matches: 4. CDR3 sequence: CASSWGLAETYEQYF. The DNA for the CDR3 is TGTGCCAGCAGTTGGGGACTAGCGGAGACCTACGAGCAGTACTTC.

V gene TRBV20-1 combines with J gene TRBJ2-5; no clear D. Per the germline V gene, CDR1 is DFQATT and CDR2 is SNEGSKA (reference sequence). The germline V and J ends were trimmed by 0 bases and 4 bases, with 12 bases remaining between them. This CDR3 has 14 amino acids. CDR3 DNA sequence: TGCAGTGCTAGAGATTTCGGTAGTAGAGAGACCCAGTACTTC. Its protein product is CSARDFGSRETQYF.

This clonotype was recorded a few times. This chain connects TRBV5-6 to TRBJ2-3; a possible D gene is TRBD2 (5 bases). V was pared by 4 bases and J by 4 bases, with 13 bases between. Germline V gives CDR1 SGHDT, CDR2 YYEEEE. The CDR3 covers 14 residues. The CDR3 DNA reads TGTGCCAGCAGCCTGGACTTAAATGCAGATACGCAGTATTTT. Protein sequence: CASSLDLNADTQYF. Full variable domain (rest looked up from reference TRBV5-6 and TRBJ2-3): DAGVTQSPTHLIKTRGQQVTLRCSPKSGHDTVSWYQQALGQGPQFIFQYYEEEERQRGNFPDRFSGHQFPNYSSELNVNALLLGDSALYLCASSLDLNADTQYFGPGTRLTVL.

The chain is built from TRBV6-4 and TRBJ2-2; D is possibly TRBD2 (7 bases). V was pared by 6 bases and J by 5 bases, with 16 bases between. Germline CDR1 is MRHNA and CDR2 is SNTAGT. The CDR3 loop spans 15 amino acids. The CDR3 DNA reads as TGTGCCAGCAGCCGTACGGGGGGCGAGACCGGGGAGCTGTTTTTT. The encoded protein is CASSRTGGETGELFF.

V is TRBV6-1 and J is TRBJ1-4; D is unresolved. This CDR3 has 14 amino acids. Trimming took 0 bases from V and 7 from J, leaving 9 bases between them. CDR1 MNHNS and CDR2 SASEGT come from the germline V gene. The CDR3 loop reads CASSEAHVFEKLFF. The CDR3 coding sequence is TGTGCCAGCAGTGAAGCCCACGTTTTTGAAAAACTGTTTTTT.

This clonotype was seen more than once but under ten times. The chain carries TRBV20-1 and TRBJ1-6; TRBD1 is a possible D gene (6 bases). V was clipped by 5 bases and J by 7 bases, with 12 bases between them. Germline lookup yields CDR1 DFQATT and CDR2 SNEGSKA (reference sequence). The CDR3 loop spans 13 amino acids. This CDR3 is CSAPQTGNSPLHF. The CDR3 DNA sequence: TGCAGTGCTCCCCAAACAGGGAATTCACCCCTCCACTTT.

The J gene is TRBJ1-5, the V gene TRBV4-1, with unresolved D. Between the trimmed V and J ends, which lost 2 bases and 4 bases, there was a span of 15 bases. This CDR3 has 16 residues. Germline lookup yields CDR1 MGHRA and CDR2 YSYEKL. The CDR3 DNA reads as TGCGCCAGCAGCCAATCGCTCCAAAGGCCGAATCAGCCCCAGCATTTT. Protein product: CASSQSLQRPNQPQHF.

This clonotype occurred a few times. The chain recombines TRBV20-1 with TRBJ2-3; possibly TRBD1 for D (6 bases). The CDR3 loop spans 12 amino acids. V was shortened by 6 bases and J by 3 bases, with 10 bases between the two germline ends. Germline assignment: CDR1 DFQATT and CDR2 SNEGSKA (reference sequence). CDR3 amino acids: CSARTATDTQYF. The CDR3 nucleotides read TGCAGTGCCCGGACAGCTACAGATACGCAGTATTTT.

The chain uses TRBV12-3 or TRBV12-4 and TRBJ2-3; D tentatively fits TRBD1 or TRBD2 (7 bases each). V was cut by 4 bases and J by 2 bases, with 16 bases left in between. This CDR3 has 16 amino acids. The CDR3 reads CASSSAGEGATDTQYF. CDR3 nucleotide sequence: TGTGCCAGCAGTTCCGCAGGGGAGGGGGCCACAGATACGCAGTATTTT.

This clonotype was counted a few times. V gene TRBV5-1 combines with J gene TRBJ2-7, with TRBD2 matching 15 bases. The CDR3 runs to 20 residues. V lost 1 base, J lost 2 bases, and 13 bases stayed unmatched. CDR1 is SGHRS, CDR2 YFSETQ, per germline. CDR3 coding DNA: TGCGCCAGCAGCTTGAGAGGCCGGACTAGCGGGAGGGCCGTGACCTACGAGCAGTACTTC. It is translated as CASSLRGRTSGRAVTYEQYF.

The gene calls are TRBV5-1 and TRBJ2-5; D not resolved. The CDR3 has 13 amino acids. CDR1 and CDR2 from the germline V gene are SGHRS and YFSETQ. V lost 2 bases, J lost 4 bases, and 9 bases lay in between. The CDR3 nucleotides are TGCGCCAGCAGCTTCCAACACTTAGAGACCCAGTACTTC. Residues: CASSFQHLETQYF.

The J gene is TRBJ2-7, the V gene TRBV7-2; D is perhaps TRBD2 (5 bases). The germline V gene encodes CDR1 SGHTA and CDR2 FQGNSA. Between the trimmed V and J ends, which lost 4 bases and 4 bases, there was a span of 11 bases. This CDR3 region has 13 residues. The CDR3 is CASSSGSGYEQYF. In DNA, the CDR3 is TGTGCCAGCAGCTCTGGGAGCGGATACGAGCAGTACTTC.

V usage is TRBV28 and J usage is TRBJ2-3, with TRBD2 matching over 11 bases. Trimming took 3 bases from V and 0 from J; bases not matched to a gene: 8. The CDR3 consists of 18 residues. Germline lookup yields CDR1 MDHEN and CDR2 SYDVKM. The CDR3 loop reads CASSFLAGTSGSTDTQYF. CDR3 nucleotide sequence: TGTGCCAGCAGTTTTTTAGCGGGGACTAGCGGTAGCACAGATACGCAGTATTTT.

This clonotype was counted between two and nine times. This chain connects TRBV6-5 to TRBJ2-5, with D perhaps being TRBD1 or TRBD2 (5 bases each). The CDR3 sequence is 16 residues long. The germline V and J ends were trimmed by 0 bases and 1 base, with 12 bases remaining between them. Germline CDR1 MNHEY, CDR2 SVGAGI. The CDR3 is CASSYSSGRFQETQYF. The CDR3 coding sequence is TGTGCCAGCAGTTACTCATCGGGACGGTTCCAAGAGACCCAGTACTTC.

This chain joins TRBV11-1 and TRBJ2-1, with 15 bases matching TRBD2. After removal of 4 bases from V and 3 bases from J, the junction contained 10 bases not matched to a gene. Germline V gene sequence: CDR1 SGHAT, CDR2 FQDESV (reference sequence). The CDR3 length is 19 residues. CDR3 coding DNA: TGTGCCAGCAGCTCTCCGGGACTAGCGGGGGGTACCATCTACAATGAGCAGTTCTTC. This gives the protein CASSSPGLAGGTIYNEQFF.

This clonotype was counted a few times. This chain joins TRBV11-2 and TRBJ2-5, with D hard to call. The CDR3 totals 14 residues. Trimming left V 0 bases short and J 5 bases short, with 10 bases between. CDR1 is SGHAT, CDR2 FQNNGV, per germline. CDR3 protein: CASSLDLLQETQYF. DNA of the CDR3: TGTGCCAGCAGCTTAGATCTTCTCCAGGAGACCCAGTACTTC.

This clonotype was detected only a few times. The V gene is TRBV15, the J gene TRBJ2-3; 8 nucleotides align to TRBD1. The CDR3 is 19 residues long. Germline lookup yields CDR1 LNHNV and CDR2 YYDKDF (reference sequence). Unmatched junction bases numbered 13, after V lost 1 base and J lost 1 base. CDR3 amino acids: CATSRVWGKTGARTDTQYF. The CDR3 DNA follows: TGTGCCACCAGCAGAGTTTGGGGGAAGACAGGGGCGCGCACAGATACGCAGTATTTT.

This clonotype was recorded at least ten times. The chain links TRBV20-1 to TRBJ2-3; D possibly matches TRBD1 or TRBD2 (6 bases each). CDR1 is DFQATT and CDR2 is SNEGSKA in the germline V gene (reference sequence). Trimming left V 6 bases short and J 2 bases short, with 12 bases between. CDR3 length equals 13 residues. The CDR3 region has the DNA TGCAGTGCCCGACGGGGGCACACAGATACGCAGTATTTT. Translated, it gives CSARRGHTDTQYF.

This clonotype was picked up a small number of times. V and J are TRBV27 and TRBJ2-2; 10 nucleotides line up with TRBD1. The germline CDR1 and CDR2 sequences are MNHEY and SMNVEV (reference sequence). Germline trimming cut 5 bases from V and 7 bases from J; bases unmatched to any gene: 16. CDR3 size: 18 residues. For the CDR3, the DNA is TGTGCCAGCAGTCGGTCCCCGTTAGACAGGGGGCGCGACGGGGAGCTGTTTTTT. Amino acids: CASSRSPLDRGRDGELFF.